One and the same sample provided the 31 T cell receptor beta chains below, sequenced in a study of tumor and adjacent non-tumor tissue in lung cancer. TCRbeta libraries were built with three rounds of nested PCR, modified from ARM-PCR. Each CDR3 protein is one row after TCRdb ran MiXCR on the multiplex PCR reads. The profile covers approximately 120,000 distinct CDR3 sequences, with approximately 82% appearing a single time and 37% taken by the ten largest. The template was RNA from unsorted bulk tissue. Sequencing used lung tumor tissue. These receptors originate from a woman aged 55-69 years with non-small cell lung cancer.

As regards this clonotype: Since the CDR3 does not end with the conserved phenylalanine or tryptophan, this likely comes from a read error. The gene calls are TRBV20-1 and TRBJ2-1; TRBD2 might be the D (5 bases). CDR1 is DFQATT and CDR2 is SNEGSKA in the germline V gene (reference sequence). The CDR3 contains 15 residues. In DNA, the CDR3 is TGCAGTCCTAGAGATTTAGAGGGAGTCGGCAATGAGCAGTTCTCC. Its protein is CSPRDLEGVGNEQFS.

This clonotype was counted a single time. One end of the junction fails to match germline, which may point to a read error. This rearrangement joins TRBV5-7 to TRBJ2-3, with D unclear. TRBV5-7 is an ORF; its function is uncertain. The length of the CDR3 is 13 residues. CDR3 region: CASRLVASKIQYF. The CDR3 nucleotides read TGTGCCAGCCGCTTGGTGGCGTCTAAGATTCAGTATTTT.

For this clonotype: The CDR3 does not close with the conserved phenylalanine or tryptophan, likely indicating a read error. Because the CDR3's place on the DNA is in doubt, the DNA is left out and the CDR3 is given as listed by TCRdb. CDR3 protein: CASLGGESYQQYL. The V and J genes are TRBV12-3 or TRBV12-4 and TRBJ2-7; the table's D call, TRBD1, has no DNA check behind it. The CDR3 region is 13 residues in length, termini included.

The chain joins TRBV5-4 to TRBJ2-3; 10 nucleotides align to TRBD2. Per germline, CDR1 SGHNT and CDR2 YYREEE (reference sequence). The J segment lost 6 bases and the V segment lost 3 bases, leaving 10 bases of the junction unmatched. The length of the CDR3 is 16 residues. The CDR3 sequence: CASSWTSGLHTDTQYF. In nucleotides, the CDR3 is TGTGCCAGCAGCTGGACTAGCGGTCTTCACACGGATACGCAGTATTTT.

Regarding this clonotype: A read error may account for a junction end that differs from germline. This chain connects TRBV5-4 to TRBJ2-2; D may correspond to TRBD1 or TRBD2 (5 bases each). Per the germline V gene, CDR1 is SGHNT and CDR2 is YYREEE (reference sequence). CDR3 length: 14 residues. CDR3 region: CASSSEQETGELYF. Written as DNA, the CDR3 is TGTGCCAGCAGTTCGGAACAGGAGACCGGGGAGCTGTATTTT.

For this clonotype: In this CDR3 the conserved last residue, phenylalanine or tryptophan, is missing, so a read error is likely. The chain joins TRBV11-2 to TRBJ1-1; the match to TRBD1 covers 12 bases. Germline assignment: CDR1 SGHAT and CDR2 FQNNGV. This CDR3 contains 13 residues. CDR3 coding DNA: TGTGACACCAGCACTGGGACAGGGGGCGAAGCTTTCTCT. Encoded protein: CDTSTGTGGEAFS.

Turning to this clonotype: At one end the junction does not follow the germline gene, possibly because of a read error. The chain combines TRBV11-2 with TRBJ2-3; D call uncertain. CDR3 length equals 11 residues. Germline V lookup: CDR1 SGHAT, CDR2 FQNNGV. The CDR3, as DNA: TGTGCCAGAAGCTTAACAGCTACGCAGTATTTC. Translating gives CARSLTATQYF.

Only one count was recorded for this clonotype. The V and J genes are TRBV4-1 and TRBJ2-7; weak D call: TRBD1 (5 bases). CDR3 size: 14 residues. The V end was cut by 7 bases, the J end by 4 bases, with 17 bases between. Germline-derived CDR1 and CDR2 are MGHRA and YSYEKL. CDR3 sequence: CASIRVQDGYEQYF. The CDR3 nucleotides read TGCGCCAGCATCCGTGTACAGGACGGTTACGAGCAGTACTTC.

Of note for this clonotype: Since no conserved phenylalanine or tryptophan closes the CDR3, a read error is the likely cause. The chain couples TRBV11-2 to TRBJ2-1; 7 nucleotides line up with TRBD2. Germline-derived CDR1 and CDR2 are SGHAT and FQNNGV. This CDR3 region has 16 residues. The trim removed 5 bases at V and 5 bases at J, leaving 12 bases unmatched. The CDR3: CASSRDGGFLDNEQFL. The CDR3 bases are TGTGCCAGCAGCCGGGACGGGGGGTTCCTAGACAATGAGCAGTTCTTG.

V is TRBV6-6 and J is TRBJ2-3; D unresolved. The J call may be faulty, since TRBJ1-5 better matches the DNA end. From germline, CDR1 is MNHNY and CDR2 SVGAGI (reference sequence). The CDR3 contains 16 residues. DNA for the CDR3: TGTGCCAGCAGTTACGCAGCGGGCCTCAGCACAGATATGCAGCATTTT. Translating gives CASSYAAGLSTDMQHF.

On this clonotype: Because it lacks the conserved phenylalanine or tryptophan at the end, this CDR3 is likely a read error. The genes are TRBV6-2 or TRBV6-3 and TRBJ1-5, with TRBD1 identical over 8 bases. The ends lost 5 bases at V and 1 base at J; junction bases unmatched: 7. CDR1 is MNHEY, CDR2 SVGEGT, per germline. This CDR3 contains 16 residues. This chain's CDR3 is CASSALRDRSNQPQHL. DNA for the CDR3: TGTGCCAGCAGTGCCCTCCGGGACAGGAGCAATCAGCCCCAGCATTTA.

The rearrangement joins TRBV20-1 to TRBJ2-3; unclear D gene. Germline V gives CDR1 DFQATT, CDR2 SNEGSKA (reference sequence). With 8 bases removed from V and 5 bases from J, the gap between germline ends came to 14 bases. This CDR3 has 12 residues. DNA for the CDR3: TGCAGTCCTACCAACCTGGGAGATACGCAGTATTTT. It yields the protein CSPTNLGDTQYF.

The rearrangement joins TRBV28 to TRBJ2-7, with D maybe TRBD1 (5 bases). CDR3 length equals 12 residues. In germline, CDR1 is MDHEN, CDR2 SYDVKM. V dropped 6 bases and J dropped 4 bases, with 10 bases sitting between them. CDR3 residues: CASRMGQYEQYF. CDR3 coding DNA: TGTGCCAGCAGGATGGGGCAATACGAGCAGTACTTC.

Concerning this clonotype: Sequence at one end of the junction differs from germline and may be a read error. This sequence joins TRBV11-1 and TRBJ2-1, with a weak D call TRBD1 (5 bases). Per the germline V gene, CDR1 is SGHAT and CDR2 is FQDESV (reference sequence). CDR3 size: 14 residues. The CDR3 nucleotides read TGTGCGAGCAGCAGGGCAAGCTCCTACTATGAGCAGTTTTTC. This gives the protein CASSRASSYYEQFF.

In DNA form, the CDR3 reads TGTGCCAGCAGCTTAGTTTATTCCAGGGGGGAAGATACGCAGTATTTT. This sequence encodes CASSLVYSRGEDTQYF. The rearrangement links TRBV7-2 to TRBJ2-3; D is possibly TRBD1 (7 bases). This CDR3 spans 16 amino acids. Germline CDR1 is SGHTA and CDR2 is FQGNSA. Trimming pared 1 base from V and 5 bases from J, leaving 16 bases between. Based on the CDR3 plus reference TRBV7-2 and TRBJ2-3, the full variable domain is GAGVSQSPSNKVTEKGKDVELRCDPISGHTALYWYRQSLGQGLEFLIYFQGNSAPDKSGLPSDRFSAERTGGSVSTLTIQRTQQEDSAVYLCASSLVYSRGEDTQYFGPGTRLTVL.

Concerning this clonotype: A junction end diverges from the germline sequence, so it may reflect a read error. The CDR3 nucleotides read TGCACCAGCAGCCAAGAGATGAGCGGGGGACAAGAGACCCAGTACTTC. It translates to CTSSQEMSGGQETQYF. The V and J genes are TRBV4-1 and TRBJ2-5; 8 bases map to TRBD2. The CDR3 is 16 amino acids. In germline, CDR1 is MGHRA, CDR2 YSYEKL.

Concerning this clonotype itself: Its ends do not fully match the called genes, so a read error is possible. CDR3 in DNA: TGTGACAGCAGCCCGGACAGGGGAGGAGGAGAGACCCAGTACTTC. This encodes CDSSPDRGGGETQYF. The chain recombines TRBV12-3 or TRBV12-4 with TRBJ2-5; 9 nucleotides line up with TRBD1. This CDR3 spans 15 amino acids.

About this clonotype itself: The CDR3 carries no conserved terminal phenylalanine or tryptophan, so it likely arises from a read error. The chain uses TRBV4-1 and TRBJ2-5, with D unclear. Per the germline V gene, CDR1 is MGHRA and CDR2 is YSYEKL. This CDR3 comprises 15 residues. V was trimmed by 0 bases and J by 5 bases, leaving 13 bases between them. The CDR3 nucleotides read TGCGCCAGCAGCCAAGATCACGGTACAGTGGAGACCCAGTACCTC. Translated, it gives CASSQDHGTVETQYL.

In this sample, this clonotype turned up once. The germline gene is not matched at one end of the junction; a read error may be the cause. J is TRBJ2-6 and V is TRBV18; D unresolved. CDR3 length equals 14 residues. In germline, CDR1 is KGHSH, CDR2 LQKENI. The CDR3 here is CASSLSSGANVVTF. DNA for the CDR3: TGTGCCAGCTCACTAAGCTCTGGAGCCAACGTCGTGACTTTC.

For this clonotype: This may arise from a read error, as a much more abundant clone is one base away. The genes are TRBV29-1 and TRBJ2-5; D gene uncertain. CDR3 length: 11 amino acids. Looked up from germline, CDR1 is SQVTM and CDR2 is ANQGSEA. This CDR3 is CCVHSQETQYF. The CDR3 DNA reads as TGCTGCGTTCACAGCCAAGAGACCCAGTACTTC.

With regard to this clonotype: A read error may explain this, as a much larger clone is one base away. This chain connects TRBV20-1 to TRBJ1-5, with D perhaps matching TRBD1 (6 bases). Germline V gene lookup returns CDR1 DFQATT and CDR2 SNEGSKA (reference sequence). The CDR3 has 14 amino acids. Written as DNA, the CDR3 is TGCAGTGCACAAAACAGGGACGGCAATCAGCCCCAGCGTTTT. It encodes CSAQNRDGNQPQRF.

For this clonotype: A read error may be the cause here, since a much bigger clone is one base away. The V and J genes are TRBV6-1 and TRBJ2-2, with a tentative D call TRBD1 (5 bases). The CDR3 has 13 residues. Germline CDR1 MNHNS, CDR2 SASEGT. In nucleotides, the CDR3 is TGTCCCAGCAATGGGGCAGTCACCGGGGAGCTGTTTTTT. Translating gives CPSNGAVTGELFF.

V usage is TRBV7-8 and J usage is TRBJ1-4; a weak D match, TRBD1 (6 bases). Trimming removed 6 bases from V and 7 bases from J, with 24 bases in between. The CDR3 totals 17 residues. Germline V gene sequence: CDR1 SGHVS, CDR2 FQNEAQ. Written as DNA, the CDR3 is TGTGCCAGCAGTTCCCGTAGGGGGGCCGGGAGTAGTGAAAAACTGTTTTTT. Translating gives CASSSRRGAGSSEKLFF.

Remarks on this clonotype: One end of the junction varies from germline; a read error may be responsible. J is TRBJ2-2 and V is TRBV20-1; unclear D gene. This CDR3 comprises 14 residues. Germline V gene data show CDR1 as DFQATT and CDR2 as SNEGSKA (reference sequence). CDR3 loop: CSPSLTLNTGELFF. The CDR3 coding sequence is TGCAGTCCTTCCCTGACGCTAAACACTGGGGAGCTGTTTTTT.

On this clonotype: Given the absence of the conserved phenylalanine or tryptophan at the CDR3 end, a read error is likely. The limits of the CDR3 on the DNA are not certain, so only TCRdb's listed CDR3 is given. The chain uses TRBV11-3 and TRBJ1-1; the table's D call of TRBD1 was not tested on the DNA. Germline CDR1 reads SGHNT; CDR2 reads YENEEA. The CDR3 adds up to 14 amino acids, both ends counted. This CDR3 reads CASMDSNGGGKTFV.

Points on this clonotype: This may be a read error: a much more frequent sequence differs by one nucleotide. The chain combines TRBV29-1 with TRBJ2-3, with a weak D call TRBD2 (6 bases). Germline loops: CDR1 SQVTM, CDR2 ANQGSEA. This CDR3 region has 15 residues. The V and J ends lost 8 bases and 4 bases respectively, with 22 bases between them. CDR3 nucleotide sequence: TGCAGCCCCCCCCCGGAGGGGAGGCAGGCAGATACGCAGTATTTT. This gives the protein CSPPPEGRQADTQYF.

This sequence joins TRBV15 and TRBJ2-1, with 7 bases aligning to TRBD2. The ends lost 2 bases at V and 3 bases at J; junction bases unmatched: 7. Germline CDR1 reads LNHNV; CDR2 reads YYDKDF (reference sequence). CDR3 size: 16 residues. DNA for the CDR3: TGTGCCACCAGCAGAAATCCGTCTAGCGGCTACAATGAGCAGTTCTTC. It yields the protein CATSRNPSSGYNEQFF.

The sample holds many counts of this clonotype. The V gene is TRBV6-5, the J gene TRBJ1-4; D not resolved. Germline V gene sequence: CDR1 MNHEY, CDR2 SVGAGI. This CDR3 comprises 14 residues. V was cut by 2 bases and J by 8 bases, with 12 bases left in between. The CDR3 region has the DNA TGTGCCAGCAGTTACGATCCGGTCCGGGAAAAACTGTTTTTT. It specifies CASSYDPVREKLFF.

As concerns this clonotype: One end of the junction does not line up with germline, which may come from a read error. This rearrangement joins TRBV10-3 to TRBJ1-1, with a possible D match to TRBD1 (5 bases). The CDR3 contains 17 residues. Germline assignment: CDR1 ENHRY and CDR2 SYGVKD. The CDR3, as DNA: TGTGACATCAGTGAGGCTAAGGGAGAGGGACGGAACACTGAGGCTTTCTTT. It yields the protein CDISEAKGEGRNTEAFF.

This clonotype appeared a few times. This sequence joins TRBV4-3 and TRBJ2-2; tentatively, D is TRBD2 (5 bases). Germline lookup yields CDR1 LGHNA and CDR2 YSLEER. This CDR3 is 16 amino acids long. Between the trimmed V and J ends, which lost 4 bases and 7 bases, there was a span of 19 bases. The DNA for the CDR3 is TGCGCCAGCAGCCTCACCCGGGGAGTGGCTAGCGGGGAGCTGTTTTTT. It specifies CASSLTRGVASGELFF.

Points on this clonotype: A much larger clone differs by one base, so this may be a read error. This chain connects TRBV4-1 to TRBJ1-5; D not resolved. The CDR3 contains 17 residues. Trimming took off 2 bases at V and 0 bases at J, with 14 bases between the two ends. Germline V gives CDR1 MGHRA, CDR2 YSYEKL. Here the CDR3 reads CASSQNPSGYSNQPQHF. Written as DNA, the CDR3 is TGCGCCAGCAGCCAAAACCCAAGTGGGTATAGCAATCAGCCCCAGCATTTT.